Many counts were recorded for the clone carrying this T cell receptor beta chain. One entry per CDR3 protein results from TCRdb running MiXCR on the RT-PCR reads. This sample has about 680,000 distinct CDR3 sequences, with 12% to 15% found just once. This CDR3 region has 15 residues. Trimming shortened V by 1 base and J by 2 bases, and 11 bases separated the two germline ends. This TCR came from a female donor in good health, serving as a healthy control. The sequencing input was memory CD4+ T cells from blood. The chain uses TRBV12-3 or TRBV12-4 and TRBJ1-2; the D gene is possibly TRBD1 (5 bases). Here the CDR3 DNA reads TGTGCCAGCAGTTTAGGGGGGACTAACAACTATGGCTACACCTTC. Its translation is CASSLGGTNNYGYTF.